This entry features one T cell receptor (beta chain) sequence. These data are taken from a study of blood T cell repertoires in COVID-19. Background on the study: Collection of acute and convalescent COVID-19 samples took place in the United States, Italy and Spain.

Profiled with immunoSEQ multiplex PCR; TCRdb holds only in-frame clones, not every one. The table records over 350,000 clones, 85% to 90% of them present only once. Trimming cost V 5 bases and J 7 bases, with 11 bases left between them. The CDR3 is 12 amino acids. Participant age was roughly 18 to 95 years, and participants resided in 25 or so US areas. Clinical history as reported by participants underpinned cohort assignment. Donors in Cohort 3 who had recovered were those with two negative PCRs, healthcare professional clearance, or resolution of their symptoms. The V and J genes are TRBV12-3 or TRBV12-4 and TRBJ1-2; D unresolved. Material: PBMCs or T cells enriched from blood (not recorded which). The receptor's source is a woman under 30 who had recovered from COVID-19. The CDR3: CASSESGSGYTF. The CDR3 DNA follows: TGTGCCAGCAGTGAGAGCGGTTCTGGCTACACCTTC.